The rows below give T cell receptor beta chains drawn from one sample of a study of blood T cell repertoires in COVID-19. Produced via immunoSEQ multiplex PCR; TCRdb's table is partial and in-frame only. In the table there are 90,000 to 120,000 clones, 55% to 75% of which are singletons. The specimen sequenced was peripheral blood. These TCRs come from a woman in her forties with acute or convalescent COVID-19. Both conserved end residues are trimmed from each CDR3.

V gene | CDR3 protein
TRBV9 | ASSVSSGGAAGELF
TRBV19 | ASSPGTGGYNEQF
TRBV6-4 | ASSAGDTNTEAF
TRBV6-5 | ASSYDRGTYEQY
TRBV3-1/TRBV3-2 | ASSPIGLAGREQY
TRBV5-6 | ASSLDSGGAGGTDTQY
TRBV14 | ASSQVTGVGEQF
TRBV5-1 | ASSLGAGQETQY
TRBV12-3/TRBV12-4 | ASRQGLQETQY
TRBV3-1/TRBV3-2 | ASSQELHSGNTIY
TRBV5-1 | ASSLEGQGWYEQF
TRBV28 | ASSLDRGGGELF
TRBV5-4 | ASSLRYRGSNEQY
TRBV10-3 | AHSKGEGANVLT
TRBV28 | AKENWRAGDSEAF
TRBV10-1 | ASSEADTPYEQY
TRBV7-6 | ASSLTQGGDSGANVLT
TRBV5-6 | ASSFSAGDAF
TRBV28 | ASSLDRFSYEQY
TRBV29-1 | SVALGADYGYT
TRBV3-1/TRBV3-2 | ASSQDTGYSYEQY
TRBV28 | ASSWRVNSPLH